This TCR beta chain stems from a study of blood T cell repertoires in COVID-19. The wider study: The analysed material was cDNA or gDNA that came from T cells, B-cell-depleted T cells, or PBMCs.

The ends lost 4 bases at V and 6 bases at J; junction bases unmatched: 15. The CDR3 covers 17 residues. In germline, CDR1 is SGDLS, CDR2 YYNGEE. The table came from immunoSEQ multiplex PCR; TCRdb's copy has only in-frame clones and leaves some out. The sample carries roughly 140,000 clones, approximately 87% recorded once. The clonotype comes from a woman between 40 and 55 years old with acute or convalescent COVID-19. The sample was peripheral blood. V usage is TRBV9 and J usage is TRBJ2-3; 9 bases fit TRBD2. CDR3 sequence (DNA): TGTGCCAGCAGCTCCCGAATAGCGGGAGTTTTTCCGGATACGCAGTATTTT. As protein: CASSSRIAGVFPDTQYF.